The following is a T cell receptor beta chain sequence with its context. This sample was included in a study of blood T cell repertoires in COVID-19. As for the study in general: Samples representing acute and convalescent COVID-19 were sourced from the United States, Italy and Spain. Sources were T cells, B-cell-depleted T cells, or PBMCs; the material itself was cDNA or gDNA.

Trimming cost V 6 bases and J 2 bases; bases outside gene matches: 4. Germline lookup yields CDR1 SNHLY and CDR2 FYNNEI. The CDR3 has 15 residues. Seattle enrolled patients during active infection and tracked them longitudinally. Per the study methods: For nucleated cells, counts were estimated from reference gene primer amplification. Clones were sequenced by immunoSEQ multiplex PCR, and TCRdb holds only the in-frame ones, with some missing. Clone size and V and J calls were adopted from that table, with D and trimming inferred from the DNA. The table has about 370,000 clones, 89% seen once. Sample: peripheral blood. The receptor's source is a woman aged 30 to 39 with COVID-19, enrolled during active disease. V and J are TRBV2 and TRBJ2-5; the match to TRBD2 covers 12 bases. The CDR3 sequence is CASRRTSGVQETQYF. CDR3 bases: TGTGCCAGCAGGAGGACTAGCGGGGTTCAAGAGACCCAGTACTTC.